Described below is a single T cell receptor (beta chain) sequence and its context. The antigen is unknown. These data come from a study of blood T cells in healthy people across ages. Study-level results: With unsorted PBMCs, a conclusive comparison of naive versus antigen-experienced cells was not possible.

The CDR3 runs 14 residues. The germline gives CDR1 LNHNV, CDR2 YYDKDF (reference sequence). V lost 1 base, J lost 3 bases, and 7 bases lay in between. PCR was performed a second time for roughly 6 to 12 cycles using a sample-barcoded 5' primer and a J-beta primer mix. TCRdb re-called the 5' RACE reads through MiXCR, storing one row per CDR3 protein. The table lists 1 million or so distinct CDR3 sequences, 35% to 50% of them singletons. Every donor gave roughly 9.2 milliliters of peripheral blood. Isolated PBMCs totaled at least 7 million in each sample. The receptor comes from a woman aged 55-70 years in good health. Sequencing was performed on blood. The chain employs TRBV15 and TRBJ1-5; the D is unclear. CDR3 region: CATSRVLSNQPQHF. The CDR3 DNA sequence: TGTGCCACCAGCAGAGTGTTGTCCAATCAGCCCCAGCATTTT.